The clone carrying this T cell receptor (beta chain) was seen many times. Germline V CDR1 and CDR2: MDHEN, SYDVKM. The CDR3 is 14 amino acids. V lost 6 bases, J lost 7 bases, and 16 bases lay in between. TCRdb's table, derived via immunoSEQ multiplex PCR, lists solely in-frame clones and lacks some. This repertoire holds roughly 35,000 clones, and none appear only once. The sample originates from a study of T cells after posttransplantation cyclophosphamide. The clonotype originates from a girl aged 10-17 years in good health, CMV-negative, and a related stem cell transplant donor. The material sequenced was PBMCs. The chain combines TRBV28 with TRBJ2-1, with D perhaps TRBD2 (6 bases). In DNA form, the CDR3 reads TGTGCCAGCAGAACCGCGGGGACGAGGAATGAGCAGTTCTTC. Its translation is CASRTAGTRNEQFF.